This TCR beta chain was obtained from a study of blood T cell repertoires in COVID-19. Between the trimmed V and J ends, which lost 3 bases and 5 bases, there was a span of 4 bases. The CDR3 contains 11 residues. Per the germline V gene, CDR1 is SGHTA and CDR2 is FQGNSA. Per the study methods: Counts of nucleated cells, estimated from reference gene primer amplification, were obtained. Sequenced by immunoSEQ multiplex PCR; TCRdb stores in-frame clones only, minus some. V and J calls and clone size follow that table, whereas D and trimming were derived from the DNA. Here the sample spans about 110,000 clones, under 75% being singletons.

The receptor was derived from a woman aged 55-69 years with acute or convalescent COVID-19. Material for sequencing was peripheral blood. This chain links TRBV7-2 with TRBJ2-5; D call uncertain. CDR3 coding DNA: TGTGCCAGCAGCTTCCAGGAGACCCAGTACTTC. Protein product: CASSFQETQYF.